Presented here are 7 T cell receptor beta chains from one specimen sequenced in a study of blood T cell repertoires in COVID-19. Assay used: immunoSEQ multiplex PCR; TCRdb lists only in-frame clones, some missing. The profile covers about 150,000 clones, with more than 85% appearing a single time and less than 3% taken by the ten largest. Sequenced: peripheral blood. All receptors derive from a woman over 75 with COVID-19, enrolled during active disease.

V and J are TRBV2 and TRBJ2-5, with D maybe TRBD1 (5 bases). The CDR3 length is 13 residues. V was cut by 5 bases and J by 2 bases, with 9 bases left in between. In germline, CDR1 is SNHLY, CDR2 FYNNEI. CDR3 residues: CASSQTGQETQYF. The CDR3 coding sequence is TGTGCCAGCAGTCAAACAGGACAAGAGACCCAGTACTTC.

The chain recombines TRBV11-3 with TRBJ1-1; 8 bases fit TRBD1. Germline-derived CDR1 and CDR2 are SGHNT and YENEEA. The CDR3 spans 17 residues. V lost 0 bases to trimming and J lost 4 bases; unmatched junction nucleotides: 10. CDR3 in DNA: TGTGCCAGCAGCTTAGACGGGCGGACAGGGTCGGGCACTGAAGCTTTCTTT. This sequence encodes CASSLDGRTGSGTEAFF.

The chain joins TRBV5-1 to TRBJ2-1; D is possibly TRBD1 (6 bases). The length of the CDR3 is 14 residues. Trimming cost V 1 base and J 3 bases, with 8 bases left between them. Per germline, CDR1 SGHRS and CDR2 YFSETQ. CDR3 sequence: CASSLKGDYNEQFF. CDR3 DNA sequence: TGCGCCAGCAGCTTGAAGGGGGACTACAATGAGCAGTTCTTC.

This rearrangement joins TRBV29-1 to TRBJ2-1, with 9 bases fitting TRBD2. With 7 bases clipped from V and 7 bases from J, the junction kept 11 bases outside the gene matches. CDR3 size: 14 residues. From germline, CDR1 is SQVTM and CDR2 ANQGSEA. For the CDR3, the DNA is TGCAGCGCCTTCGTAGCGGGAGTAAGGAATGAGCAGTTCTTC. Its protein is CSAFVAGVRNEQFF.

The CDR3 DNA follows: TGTGCCAGCAGCTTACCTACTAGCAATGAGCAGTTCTTC. This translates into CASSLPTSNEQFF. The V gene is TRBV7-3, the J gene TRBJ2-1, with TRBD2 as a possible D gene (5 bases). V was shortened by 2 bases and J by 6 bases, with 8 bases between the two germline ends. The CDR3 is made up of 13 amino acids. Per the germline V gene, CDR1 is SGHTA and CDR2 is FQGTGA.

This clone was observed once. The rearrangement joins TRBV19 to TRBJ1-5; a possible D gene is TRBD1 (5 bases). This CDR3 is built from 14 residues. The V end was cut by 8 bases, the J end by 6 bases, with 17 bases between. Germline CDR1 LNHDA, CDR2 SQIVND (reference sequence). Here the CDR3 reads CASQFRGESQPQHF. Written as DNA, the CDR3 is TGTGCCAGTCAATTTCGGGGGGAGAGTCAGCCCCAGCATTTT.

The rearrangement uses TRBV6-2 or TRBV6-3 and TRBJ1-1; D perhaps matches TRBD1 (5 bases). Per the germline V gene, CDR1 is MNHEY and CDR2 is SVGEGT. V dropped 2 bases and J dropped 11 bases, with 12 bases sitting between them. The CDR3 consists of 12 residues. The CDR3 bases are TGTGCCAGCAGTTACATGGGACTGGGGGCTTTCTTT. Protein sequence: CASSYMGLGAFF.